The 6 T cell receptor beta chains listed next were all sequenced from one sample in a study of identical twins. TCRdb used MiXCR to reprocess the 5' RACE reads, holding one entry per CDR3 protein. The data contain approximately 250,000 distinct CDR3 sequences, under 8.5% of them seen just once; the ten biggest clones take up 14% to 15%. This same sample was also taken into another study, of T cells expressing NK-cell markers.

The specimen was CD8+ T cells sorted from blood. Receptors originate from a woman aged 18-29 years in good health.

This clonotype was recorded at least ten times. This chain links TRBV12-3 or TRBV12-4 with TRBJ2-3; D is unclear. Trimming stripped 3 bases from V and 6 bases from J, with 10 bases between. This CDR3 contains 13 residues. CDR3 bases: TGTGCCAGCAGTTTTTCTTTATCGGATACGCAGTATTTT. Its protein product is CASSFSLSDTQYF.

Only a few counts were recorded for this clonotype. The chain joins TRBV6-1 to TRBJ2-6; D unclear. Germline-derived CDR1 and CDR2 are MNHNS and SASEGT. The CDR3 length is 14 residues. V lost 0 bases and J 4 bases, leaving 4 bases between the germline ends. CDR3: CASSEAEGANVLTF. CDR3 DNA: TGTGCCAGCAGTGAAGCGGAGGGGGCCAACGTCCTGACTTTC.

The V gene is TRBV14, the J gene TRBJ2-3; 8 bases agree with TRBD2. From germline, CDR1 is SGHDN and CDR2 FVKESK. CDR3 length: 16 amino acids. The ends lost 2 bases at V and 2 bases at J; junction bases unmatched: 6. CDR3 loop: CASSQYVGGATDTQYF. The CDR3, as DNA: TGTGCCAGCAGCCAATATGTCGGGGGGGCCACAGATACGCAGTATTTT.

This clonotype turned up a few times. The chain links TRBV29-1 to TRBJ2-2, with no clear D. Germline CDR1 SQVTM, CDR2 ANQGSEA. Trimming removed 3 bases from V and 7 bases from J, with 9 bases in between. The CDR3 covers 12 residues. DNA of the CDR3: TGCAGCGTTGATTCAGGTGGCGGGGAGCTGTTTTTT. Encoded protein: CSVDSGGGELFF.

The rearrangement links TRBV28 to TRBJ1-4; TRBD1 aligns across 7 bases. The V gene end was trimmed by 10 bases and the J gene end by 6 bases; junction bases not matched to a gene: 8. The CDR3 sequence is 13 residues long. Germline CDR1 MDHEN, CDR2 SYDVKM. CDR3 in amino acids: CAIEGALDEKLFF. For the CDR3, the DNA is TGTGCCATTGAGGGGGCACTGGATGAAAAACTGTTTTTT.

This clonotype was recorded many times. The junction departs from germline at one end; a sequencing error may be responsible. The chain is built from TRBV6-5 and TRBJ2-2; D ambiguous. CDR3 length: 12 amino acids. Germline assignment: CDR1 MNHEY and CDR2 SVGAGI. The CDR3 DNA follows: TGCGCCAGCAGTTACAGCACCGGGGAGCTGTTTTTT. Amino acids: CASSYSTGELFF.